The clone carrying this TCR beta chain was seen many times. Antigen: not known. RNA transcripts were the template for amplifying TCR beta CDR3 regions. A set of HTBI primers served as the primers for a first-round RT-PCR of the TCR CDR3. TCRdb re-called the multiplex PCR reads with MiXCR, one entry per CDR3 protein. The table records around 200,000 distinct CDR3 sequences, about a sixth of them present only once. The sample is drawn from a study of T cells in Graves' hyperthyroidism and ophthalmopathy. Broader study findings: Clonotypes that were expanded in thyroid above 0.001 mostly appeared in blood too.

V trimming: 5 bases; J trimming: 2 bases; junction bases outside the gene matches: 8. Germline V gives CDR1 MNHEY, CDR2 SVGEGT. The CDR3 has 15 amino acids. Source material: blood. The TCR originated in a woman aged 50 to 65 with Graves' hyperthyroidism. J is TRBJ2-7 and V is TRBV6-2 or TRBV6-3; TRBD1 matches at 8 bases. In DNA form, the CDR3 reads TGTGCCAGCAGTCCCTATCAGGGGGCGGCCTACGAGCAGTACTTC. This gives the protein CASSPYQGAAYEQYF.